The 15 T cell receptor beta chains given below trace back to one sample, sequenced in a study of beta chain features in type 1 diabetes. Notes on the study in general: Shortening of TCRB CDR3s, moderate but significant, appeared in all four CD4+ subsets of Type 1 diabetes patients.

What these receptors recognize is not known. Investigators reverse transcribed all isolated RNA, so they sequenced expressed TCRB transcripts. Data came from immunoSEQ multiplex PCR; TCRdb stores just in-frame clones and leaves some out. In the table there are 130,000 or so clones, 9% of which are singletons. Sequenced sample: central memory CD4+ T cells from blood. These receptors originate from a man aged 25-45 years with type 1 diabetes.

The J gene is TRBJ1-3, the V gene TRBV29-1; no reliable D call. The length of the CDR3 is 15 residues. Germline V gives CDR1 SQVTM, CDR2 ANQGSEA. V was pared by 6 bases and J by 4 bases, with 19 bases between. The CDR3 reads CSVGRPRGLGNTIYF. The DNA for the CDR3 is TGCAGCGTCGGACGGCCGCGCGGACTCGGAAACACCATATATTTT.

A few counts support this clone. The chain is built from TRBV9 and TRBJ2-7, with D perhaps matching TRBD1 (6 bases). Germline V gene sequence: CDR1 SGDLS, CDR2 YYNGEE. The V end was cut by 0 bases, the J end by 0 bases, with 10 bases between. This CDR3 has 15 residues. This CDR3 is CASSVEGQSSYEQYF. In DNA form, the CDR3 reads TGTGCCAGCAGCGTAGAAGGACAGAGCTCCTACGAGCAGTACTTC.

The gene calls are TRBV28 and TRBJ2-5, with 8 bases that match TRBD1. Germline CDR1 is MDHEN and CDR2 is SYDVKM. The trim removed 5 bases at V and 4 bases at J, leaving 9 bases unmatched. The CDR3 sequence is 15 residues long. DNA of the CDR3: TGTGCCAGCAGTCTAGGAGCCACAGGGGGAGAGACCCAGTACTTC. Encoded protein: CASSLGATGGETQYF.

The chain combines TRBV19 with TRBJ1-1; D might be TRBD1 (5 bases). The CDR3 consists of 14 residues. Germline CDR1 LNHDA, CDR2 SQIVND (reference sequence). V lost 5 bases to trimming and J lost 3 bases, with 13 bases between them. In nucleotides, the CDR3 is TGTGCCAGTAGTGACCGGGGAGGGGACACTGAAGCTTTCTTT. It codes for CASSDRGGDTEAFF.

This clone was counted only a few times. The gene calls are TRBV7-2 and TRBJ2-2, with D possibly being TRBD2 (5 bases). CDR3 size: 14 residues. The germline V and J ends were trimmed by 4 bases and 5 bases, with 11 bases remaining between them. Germline loops: CDR1 SGHTA, CDR2 FQGNSA. The CDR3: CASSWRSGTGELFF. The CDR3 coding sequence is TGTGCCAGCAGCTGGAGGTCGGGTACCGGGGAGCTGTTTTTT.

V is TRBV29-1 and J is TRBJ2-7; 8 bases line up with TRBD1. Germline lookup yields CDR1 SQVTM and CDR2 ANQGSEA. The CDR3 spans 14 residues. V was clipped by 4 bases and J by 1 base; unmatched bases: 6. The CDR3 loop is CSVAPGQGSYEQYF. Written as DNA, the CDR3 is TGCAGCGTTGCTCCTGGACAGGGATCCTACGAGCAGTACTTC.

The chain employs TRBV10-3 and TRBJ2-1, with 9 bases identical to TRBD2. The CDR3 consists of 15 residues. Germline V gene data show CDR1 as ENHRY and CDR2 as SYGVKD. With V trimmed by 3 bases and J by 8 bases, 8 bases remained unmatched. The CDR3 protein is CAISDVKRGADEQFF. CDR3 in DNA: TGTGCCATCAGTGACGTCAAGCGGGGGGCCGATGAGCAGTTCTTC.

This chain links TRBV9 with TRBJ1-2; TRBD1 agrees at 8 bases. J was trimmed by 0 bases and V by 4 bases; bases with no gene match: 5. CDR3 length: 15 residues. Germline V lookup: CDR1 SGDLS, CDR2 YYNGEE. CDR3: CASSPRTGTNYGYTF. CDR3 DNA sequence: TGTGCCAGCAGCCCGCGGACAGGGACTAACTATGGCTACACCTTC.

This chain connects TRBV14 to TRBJ2-1; 8 bases align to TRBD2. CDR1 and CDR2 from the germline V gene are SGHDN and FVKESK. The CDR3 is 18 amino acids. The J segment lost 8 bases and the V segment lost 2 bases, leaving 17 bases of the junction unmatched. The CDR3 region has the DNA TGTGCCAGCAGCCAACCCGGCACCACGGGGGGGACTTTGGATGAGCAGTTCTTC. Protein product: CASSQPGTTGGTLDEQFF.

This rearrangement joins TRBV19 to TRBJ2-2; D is possibly TRBD2 (6 bases). The CDR3 is made up of 15 amino acids. Between the trimmed V and J ends, which lost 5 bases and 7 bases, there was a span of 17 bases. Germline CDR1 and CDR2: LNHDA and SQIVND (reference sequence). The CDR3 nucleotides read TGTGCCAGTAGTCCCCGACGGGGGTGGAACGGGGAGCTGTTTTTT. Translation gives CASSPRRGWNGELFF. Drawing the rest from reference TRBV19 and TRBJ2-2, the complete variable domain is DGGITQSPKYLFRKEGQNVTLSCEQNLNHDAMYWYRQDPGQGLRLIYYSQIVNDFQKGDIAEGYSVSREKKESFPLTVTSAQKNPTAFYLCASSPRRGWNGELFFGEGSRLTVL.

There are a few counts of this clone. The chain couples TRBV19 to TRBJ2-1; no clear D gene. The CDR3 consists of 14 residues. The V gene lost 1 base and the J gene lost 4 bases, with 8 bases spanning the gap. Germline V gene data show CDR1 as LNHDA and CDR2 as SQIVND (reference sequence). The CDR3 loop is CASSIGLDYNEQFF. The CDR3 region has the DNA TGTGCCAGTAGTATAGGGCTAGATTACAATGAGCAGTTCTTC.

J is TRBJ2-5 and V is TRBV7-9; 9 positions agree with TRBD1. Unmatched junction bases numbered 5, after V lost 4 bases and J lost 5 bases. The germline V gene encodes CDR1 SEHNR and CDR2 FQNEAQ (reference sequence). CDR3 length: 14 residues. In DNA, the CDR3 is TGTGCCAGCAGCTCCGGGACAGGGTCCGAGACCCAGTACTTC. It is translated as CASSSGTGSETQYF.

This clone has just a few counts. This CDR3 is CASKCPTRSSDTIYF. In DNA, the CDR3 is TGTGCCAGCAAATGTCCGACTCGCTCATCTGACACCATATATTTT. This chain connects TRBV27 to TRBJ1-3; D is unresolved. The V end lost 7 bases, the J end lost 8 bases, and 21 bases lay between the germline ends. The CDR3 contains 15 residues. CDR1 MNHEY and CDR2 SMNVEV come from the germline V gene (reference sequence).

At least ten counts were recorded for this clone. The chain links TRBV5-6 to TRBJ1-2; D may be TRBD1 (5 bases). Trimming shortened V by 4 bases and J by 4 bases, and 8 bases separated the two germline ends. Germline CDR1 and CDR2: SGHDT and YYEEEE. There are 12 residues in the CDR3. Written as DNA, the CDR3 is TGTGCCAGCAGCAGGGGCTCCTATGGCTACACCTTC. Protein product: CASSRGSYGYTF.

V gene TRBV7-9 combines with J gene TRBJ1-1; TRBD1 matches at 12 bases. The V gene end was trimmed by 5 bases and the J gene end by 4 bases; junction bases not matched to a gene: 5. There are 15 residues in the CDR3. The germline CDR1 and CDR2 sequences are SEHNR and FQNEAQ (reference sequence). CDR3 sequence: CASSQGQGAGTEAFF. The CDR3 DNA reads as TGTGCCAGCAGCCAGGGACAGGGGGCGGGCACTGAAGCTTTCTTT. Full variable domain (rest looked up from reference TRBV7-9 and TRBJ1-1): DTGVSQNPRHKITKRGQNVTFRCDPISEHNRLYWYRQTLGQGPEFLTYFQNEAQLEKSRLLSDRFSAERPKGSFSTLEIQRTEQGDSAMYLCASSQGQGAGTEAFFGQGTRLTVV.